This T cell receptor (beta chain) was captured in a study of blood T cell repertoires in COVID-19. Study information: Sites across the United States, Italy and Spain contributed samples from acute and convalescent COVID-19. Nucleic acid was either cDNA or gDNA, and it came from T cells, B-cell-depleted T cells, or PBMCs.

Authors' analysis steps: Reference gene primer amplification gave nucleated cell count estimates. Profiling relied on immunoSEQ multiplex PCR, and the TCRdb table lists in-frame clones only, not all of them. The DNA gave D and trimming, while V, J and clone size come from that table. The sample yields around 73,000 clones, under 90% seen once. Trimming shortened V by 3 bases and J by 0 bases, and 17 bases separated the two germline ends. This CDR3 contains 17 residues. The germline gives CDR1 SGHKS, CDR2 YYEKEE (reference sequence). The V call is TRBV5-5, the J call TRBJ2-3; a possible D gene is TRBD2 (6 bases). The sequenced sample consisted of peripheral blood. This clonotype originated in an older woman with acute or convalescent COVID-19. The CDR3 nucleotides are TGTGCCAGCAGCTCCCGGCCCGGGACTCTCAGCACAGATACGCAGTATTTT. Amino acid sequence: CASSSRPGTLSTDTQYF.